This T cell receptor (beta chain) comes out of a study of cytomegalovirus exposure and HLA in healthy donors (dated by TCRdb to 2016 to 2017). About the investigation overall: An earlier analysis of several hundred of the donors reported 276 Gb of sequence data and 117 million unique TCR beta sequences obtained from roughly 180 million T cells. The study was designed to test whether signatures of past pathogen exposure could be identified by cataloging public T cell receptors. Of the roughly 430 genotyped donors, about 80% fell in the genetic ancestry cluster associated with self-reported Caucasian donors. An earlier analysis of some 500 of the donors applied high-throughput TCR beta sequencing to assess whether each TCR beta V gene segment acted as functional or pseudogenic. In a later genetic analysis, genome-wide SNP genotypes for about three fifths of the 666 donors were used, and that subset was treated as a discovery cohort. The number of typed donors differed by locus: about 620-640 for A, B, C, DRB1 and DQB1; 522 for DQA1; fewer than 610 for DPA1; and roughly 450 for DPB1. In the later analysis, no new phenotypic data were used to find candidate immune exposures; instead, reliance was placed on TCR beta sequences and their occurrence across donors. A separate validation cohort of 100 to 150 different subjects was used in addition to the roughly 670-subject first cohort. Among 300 to 500 genotyped donors of the cohort, an average of around 250,000 unique TCR beta nucleotide sequences was sequenced per donor, of which approximately 19% were non-productive. About 300 gigabases of sequencing data and tens of millions of unique TCR sequences were included in an early release covering 500 to 750 HLA-typed donors. The study used immunosequencing to profile the T cell repertoires of more than 650 subjects and linked those repertoires to cytomegalovirus serostatus. Alongside the repertoire data, information on donor age, sex, ethnicity and CMV serostatus was compiled. To predict cytomegalovirus infection status, the study brought together high-throughput TCR immunosequencing, statistical association of individual TCRs with disease status, and machine learning. Every discovery cohort repertoire had been produced on one sequencing platform. Because of strong linkage in the cohort, five DR-DQ haplotypes were treated as single units for association and clustering. Both class I and class II loci were covered by HLA typing, at four-digit resolution. In a later analysis, previously published TCR beta repertoires from 600 to 850 donors were re-analyzed and high-resolution HLA genotyping was added so that TCR occurrence patterns could be studied. Beyond this particular receptor, the publication reports: A later genetic analysis associated a missense DCLRE1C variant with V-gene and J-gene trimming of TCR beta chains, and an independent cohort replicated the association. In vitro tests confirmed that three of the cytomegalovirus-associated TCR beta chains recognize cytomegalovirus antigens. At a false discovery rate of 0.05, a later analysis linked under 20,000 TCR beta sequences to specific HLA alleles. A later analysis reported that several top co-occurrence clusters appeared linked to parvovirus B19, influenza, CMV and Epstein-Barr virus. Correlated functional status among segregating V segments might reflect linkage disequilibrium, but an unknown experimental factor could not be ruled out. A further reported finding was that TCR beta sequences accurately predicted the HLA-A and HLA-B alleles for most subjects in the first cohort. According to the authors, the approach could potentially be generalized to other disease states and immunological phenotypes. The only immune exposure information available for the cohort was CMV serostatus. A later genetic analysis reported fewer N-insertions in productive TCRs among donors in an Asian-associated ancestry cluster than the approximately 670-donor mean. Across donors, most TCR sequences were observed very rarely, whereas some public TCRs were present in many individuals. In the study, approximately 150 TCR beta chains were listed as associated with cytomegalovirus. In a later analysis, the rate of TCR association differed among HLA loci, with DRB1 alleles having the most associated TCRs and HLA-C alleles having the fewest. Because HLA typing was unavailable for some donors at each locus, only the typed subset was used in association tests. When HLA alleles, especially DR and DQ, strongly co-occurred, TCR associations were difficult to assign to individual alleles. Most CMV-associated TCR beta chains appeared to be HLA-restricted in a later analysis, and the HLA associations seemed to be driven largely by CMV exposure. A cluster of highly shared sequence variants was judged likely to be a technical artifact of the sequencing pipeline. This cohort had only TCR beta chains sequenced, and the lack of alpha or paired-chain data limited which features could be detected. Over 15 rarely observed V segments, including chromosome 9 orphons, were excluded from the earlier analysis of several hundred of the donors because counts were too low. Sequencing depth was assumed to be roughly uniform across donors in the presence/absence analyses, though that assumption may not hold. In both the original and validation cohorts, the classifier was reported to diagnose cytomegalovirus status with high specificity and sensitivity. In an earlier analysis of about 600 of the donors, most TCR beta V segments appeared in productive rearrangements about 90% or about 30% of the time, broadly matching IMGT annotations. In a later analysis, HLA-associated TCR beta chains showed more clonal expansion and lower generation probabilities than non-associated chains that were equally common. The 87-base-pair reads could not distinguish some IMGT-functional V segments, including TRBV6-2 and TRBV6-3, so those segments were excluded.

From cysteine to phenylalanine, the CDR3 is 16 amino acids long. Of the read, only the CDR3 DNA is kept; its 48 bases are in frame from base 1. Clipping removes 0 bases from V and 1 base from J, with 3 as the unmatched junction base count. Taken from the germline V gene, the CDR1 and CDR2 loops are SGHTA and FQGTGA. Turning to this clone: The antigen it recognizes is unknown. No much larger clonotype is one base removed from it; base qualities were not supplied.

The library was generated by the immunoSEQ multiplex PCR assay. The multiplex PCR relied on a mix of 60 forward primers for TCR Vbeta segments and 13 reverse primers for TCR Jbeta segments. A multiplex PCR assay on genomic DNA amplified the CDR3 region of rearranged TCR beta genes. The Illumina HiSeq System was used to sequence the amplified TCR beta libraries as 87-base-pair reads. On the study's bioinformatics: A later analysis counted approximately 84 million unique TCR beta chains across the 666 repertoires, and roughly 11 million of these chains were shared by at least two donors. Raw reads were error-corrected and collapsed into unique sequences with a nearest-neighbor algorithm that merged closely related sequences to remove PCR and sequencing errors. CDR3 sequences were aligned to IMGT reference sequences to assign V, D and J gene segments. Each retained sequence needed at least a six-nucleotide match to both a V gene segment and a J gene segment. A rearrangement counted as productive if the CDR3 had no stop codons and remained in frame with V and J, and every other rearrangement counted as non-productive. CDR3 was defined by IMGT convention, running from the second conserved V-encoded cysteine to the conserved J-encoded phenylalanine. The earlier analysis of about 530 of the donors excluded any sequence lacking an unambiguous match to a single V gene segment. In an earlier analysis of more than 500 of the donors, a V segment was called functional when productive rearrangements were above 56.7%, and segregating when the standard deviation between donors exceeded 5%. A statistical classification framework was built for diagnosing cytomegalovirus status from the catalog of TCR beta chain sequences. A later analysis assigned V and J genes by comparing TCR nucleotide sequences with IMGT/GENE-DB human TR gene sequences. The TCRdist pipeline was used in a later analysis to assign CDR3 sequences and most-parsimonious VDJ recombination scenarios. In a later analysis, each TCR beta chain was defined by its CDR3 amino acid sequence together with its V-gene family, and reads lacking a unique V-gene family were excluded. A later analysis removed 500 to 650 highly shared, low-generation-probability nucleotide sequences to deal with suspected cross-contamination and a sequencing artifact. A later analysis calculated a clonal expansion index for each public chain from normalized within-repertoire ranks of inferred template counts. Generation probabilities in a later analysis came from a VDJ recombination model fitted to out-of-frame rearrangements, and those results were checked against IGoR. In a later analysis, hypergeometric tests were used to score TCR-TCR, TCR-HLA and TCR-CMV co-occurrence, with a repertoire-size bias correction applied to TCR pairs. False discovery rates were estimated in a later analysis by permuting HLA or CMV assignments 20 times. In a later analysis, co-occurring TCRs were grouped using DBSCAN, with TCRdist sequence similarity added in when clustering inside HLA-allele-positive subsets. Co-occurrence clustering excluded repertoires with fewer than 30,000 or more than 120,000 public chains, plus five with anomalous nucleotide sharing. TCRdb re-hosts the immuneACCESS table, in-frame sequences only. Its copies lack some clones; in the studies checked, an unresolved V gene accounts for under half of them, and the cause for the rest is not known. V, J and clone size derive from that table, while D and trimming were established from the DNA sequence. In all, the sample holds about 190,000 clones, and approximately 80% of those were seen once. The top ten hold more than 3% of the sample.

In total, approximately 690 healthy bone marrow donors made up the cohort. At the time of sampling, every cohort member was nominally healthy, though immune exposures that went unrecorded were likely present. The donor tested CMV seropositive, placing the donor among the 310 or so seropositive members of the cohort. A peripheral blood sample was provided by each donor, and peripheral blood mononuclear cells were used for TCR beta sequencing. Genomic DNA was extracted from the blood cell samples with the Qiagen DNeasy Blood Extraction Kit. The V and J segments used are TRBV7-3 and TRBJ2-1; TRBD1 aligns with 7 central bases. The clonotype was recovered from a middle-aged man in good health and CMV-seropositive. The sequenced material came from PBMCs. For the CDR3, the sequence is CASSLTGQPSYNEQFF. The nucleotide sequence reads as follows: TGTGCCAGCAGCTTAACGGGACAGCCTTCCTACAATGAGCAGTTCTTC.